These T cell receptor beta chains were read from a single sample in a study of T cells after posttransplantation cyclophosphamide. Clones were read by immunoSEQ multiplex PCR, and TCRdb kept only the in-frame ones, dropping some. The data hold about 24,000 clones, with 89% observed a single time. The sample here was PBMCs, taken after an allogeneic stem cell transplant with a calcineurin inhibitor and methotrexate. These receptor sequences come from a female patient aged 50-59 years who received an allogeneic stem cell transplant from an unrelated donor, was CMV-positive, and had chronic GVHD only. Some T cells may have come from the graft donor. Both conserved end residues are part of each CDR3. The D gene is left open where the match is weak.

v_gene	d_gene	j_gene	CDR3aa
TRBV5-1	TRBD2	TRBJ2-1	CASSPINRAGGPSGEQFF
TRBV28	.	TRBJ1-1	CASSSGTEAFF
TRBV19	.	TRBJ1-2	CASSVGTPANYGYTF
TRBV19	.	TRBJ1-4	CASRRIEGDNEKLFF
TRBV30	.	TRBJ1-1	CAWRRNAGGTEAFF
TRBV21-1	.	TRBJ2-1	CASSRLAEQFF
TRBV4-1	TRBD2	TRBJ2-7	CASSQEGREGPKYF
TRBV5-1	.	TRBJ1-1	CASSLGLRVPEAFF
TRBV4-1	.	TRBJ2-1	CASSQRSLDEQFF
TRBV28	.	TRBJ1-1	CASGRRAFF
TRBV6-1	.	TRBJ1-2	CASSDPGQGGYTF
TRBV5-1	.	TRBJ1-1	CASTGWTNTEAFF
TRBV7-9	.	TRBJ1-3	CASSQLTAGPGNTIYF
TRBV2	.	TRBJ1-2	CASSDQAHYGYTF
TRBV29-1	.	TRBJ2-5	CSVEQGQETQYF
TRBV9	.	TRBJ1-2	CASSVASRSNGYTF
TRBV5-1	.	TRBJ1-1	CASSPARKNTEAFF
TRBV4-1	TRBD1	TRBJ1-2	CASSQVSGQGAYGYTF
TRBV13	.	TRBJ2-5	CASSLDRGETQYF
TRBV5-4	TRBD2	TRBJ2-1	CASSLDSGSYNEQFF
TRBV4-1	.	TRBJ2-7	CASSQRGGSYEQYF
TRBV5-4	.	TRBJ1-2	CASSLMGGAPNGYTF
TRBV6-5	.	TRBJ2-2	CASSSPGRNTGELFF
TRBV6-6	.	TRBJ2-7	CASSYQERGKHEQYF
TRBV4-2	TRBD2	TRBJ2-7	CASTPAWRETYEQYF
TRBV9	.	TRBJ2-6	CASSPRVGHSGANVLTF
TRBV28	TRBD1	TRBJ1-2	CASSVDRGYGYTF
TRBV10-3	.	TRBJ2-7	CAISAGIDEQYF
TRBV10-3	.	.	CAISGSGTYEQYF
TRBV4-1	.	TRBJ1-2	CASSQDDYGYTF
TRBV21-1	.	TRBJ2-5	CASSHTHLMHSPAGGRKTQYF
TRBV30	.	TRBJ1-4	CAWNGGRRVEKLFF
TRBV5-6	TRBD2	TRBJ2-1	CASSFASGRINEQFF
TRBV7-9	TRBD2	TRBJ2-2	CASRPGLAGGTGELFF
TRBV5-4	TRBD1	TRBJ1-2	CASSGQAMGSYGYTF
TRBV7-2	.	TRBJ1-1	CASSLVGGMNTEAFF
TRBV11-3	TRBD2	TRBJ2-7	CATSAGPTYEQYF
TRBV10-3	.	TRBJ1-2	CAISDLGLLYGYTF
TRBV13	TRBD1	TRBJ1-3	CASSLARTGRNTIYF
TRBV13	.	TRBJ2-7	CASSSREAGYEQYF
TRBV6-5	TRBD2	TRBJ2-7	CASNKRVTSSGEQYF
TRBV27	TRBD1	TRBJ2-2	CASSYYGTGNTGELFF
TRBV4-1	.	TRBJ2-2	CASSQGKLATGELFF
TRBV7-3	TRBD1	TRBJ1-2	CASSPRPGQGGYTF
TRBV13	TRBD2	TRBJ2-2	CASSFGGSAGVTGELFF
TRBV2	.	TRBJ2-5	CASSLVRSGETQYF
TRBV19	.	TRBJ2-5	CASTGFSETQYF
TRBV7-6	TRBD2	TRBJ2-3	CASSNPGLAADTQYF
TRBV4-2	TRBD2	TRBJ2-1	CASSQTSGMGNEQFF
TRBV7-9	TRBD1	TRBJ1-2	CAIDREGYGYTF
TRBV6-6	.	TRBJ1-3	CASSYPDISSGNTIYF
TRBV28	TRBD2	TRBJ2-2	CASSKPGLASYTGELFF
TRBV7-2	TRBD1	TRBJ2-7	CASKTKTGGAYEQYF
TRBV18	.	TRBJ1-1	CASSLGSGNTEAFF
TRBV11-3	.	TRBJ2-1	CASSLGTLSSYNEQFF
TRBV2	TRBD1	TRBJ2-7	CASRDRGESYEQYF
TRBV28	.	TRBJ1-5	CASSSRWQPQHF
TRBV28	.	TRBJ2-7	CASSLGGYEQYF
TRBV9	.	TRBJ2-1	CASSVRTDNEQFF